This entry lists 23 T cell receptor beta chains sequenced from one sample in a study of T-cell reconstitution after alpha-beta-depleted transplantation in children. A TCRbeta library incorporating unique molecular identifiers was prepared. TCRdb re-called the PCR reads with MiXCR, one entry per CDR3 protein. The sample carries 150,000 to 200,000 distinct CDR3 sequences, 6% to 7% recorded once. This specimen consisted of PBMCs from the stem cell graft donor, obtained from the stem cell graft. The receptors shown here come from a human donor who donated a stem cell graft to a child with Wiskott-Aldrich syndrome.

This clonotype has ten or more counts. V gene TRBV6-5 combines with J gene TRBJ2-1; 8 bases are shared with TRBD2. The ends lost 1 base at V and 5 bases at J; junction bases unmatched: 4. CDR1 and CDR2 (germline): MNHEY, SVGAGI. The CDR3 length is 15 residues. CDR3 region: CASSYLAGRHNEQFF. CDR3 sequence (DNA): TGTGCCAGCAGTTACTTAGCGGGGCGACACAATGAGCAGTTCTTC.

This clonotype was detected ten times or more. CDR3 in amino acids: CASSQAGGQSRNEQFF. The CDR3 DNA sequence: TGTGCCAGCAGCCAAGCGGGAGGACAGTCACGCAATGAGCAGTTCTTC. This chain links TRBV3-1 with TRBJ2-1; weak D call: TRBD2 (7 bases). V was clipped by 1 base and J by 6 bases, with 16 bases between them. The V gene's germline CDR1 is LGHDT and CDR2 YNNKEL (reference sequence). This CDR3 is 16 amino acids long.

Many counts were recorded for this clonotype. The DNA for the CDR3 is TGCGCCAGCAGCCTAACTACCGGGGAGCTGTTTTTT. Amino acids: CASSLTTGELFF. The chain uses TRBV5-1 and TRBJ2-2, with D unresolved. CDR3 length: 12 amino acids. V was shortened by 4 bases and J by 5 bases, with 6 bases between the two germline ends. Germline-derived CDR1 and CDR2 are SGHRS and YFSETQ.

Many counts were recorded for this clonotype. The chain uses TRBV10-3 and TRBJ2-1, with 7 positions matching TRBD2. The CDR3 covers 12 residues. In germline, CDR1 is ENHRY, CDR2 SYGVKD. V was clipped by 8 bases and J by 7 bases; unmatched bases: 5. The CDR3 region is CAIRKGGNEQFF. CDR3 bases: TGTGCCATCCGGAAGGGAGGGAATGAGCAGTTCTTC.

Comments on this clonotype: A clone one base away is much larger, so this may be a read error. J is TRBJ2-5 and V is TRBV28, with 10 bases matching TRBD2. Germline assignment: CDR1 MDHEN and CDR2 SYDVKM. J gave up 1 base and V 6 bases, and 5 bases lay outside the gene matches. This CDR3 has 15 amino acids. CDR3 sequence reads: CASRLASGGQETQYF. CDR3 nucleotides: TGTGCCAGCAGATTGGCTAGCGGGGGCCAAGAGACCCAGTACTTC.

This clonotype has at least ten counts. The chain joins TRBV6-2 or TRBV6-3 to TRBJ2-3; perhaps TRBD2 as D (6 bases). Per germline, CDR1 MNHEY and CDR2 SVGEGT. CDR3 length: 18 residues. V was clipped by 2 bases and J by 2 bases, with 20 bases between them. CDR3 in DNA: TGTGCCAGCAGTTACAGGGCCCGGTCGGCTAGCGACACAGATACGCAGTATTTT. The encoded protein is CASSYRARSASDTDTQYF.

This clonotype was recorded many times. This chain links TRBV24-1 with TRBJ2-7, with 7 bases fitting TRBD1. V was clipped by 3 bases and J by 6 bases; unmatched bases: 1. The V gene's germline CDR1 is KGHDR and CDR2 SFDVKD. This CDR3 has 12 amino acids. CDR3 residues: CATSDQGVEQYF. In DNA form, the CDR3 reads TGTGCCACCAGTGATCAGGGGGTCGAGCAGTACTTC.

This clonotype was counted at least ten times. The CDR3 DNA follows: TGCGCCAGCAGCTTTACAGCCACCGACTACGAGCAGTACTTC. It yields the protein CASSFTATDYEQYF. The chain has TRBV5-1 and TRBJ2-7; the D is unclear. The V end lost 2 bases, the J end lost 3 bases, and 12 bases lay between the germline ends. The V gene's germline CDR1 is SGHRS and CDR2 YFSETQ. CDR3 length: 14 amino acids.

In its sample, this clonotype was seen many times. The chain joins TRBV6-5 to TRBJ2-7, with D possibly being TRBD1 (7 bases). The ends were cut back, 0 bases at V and 6 bases at J, with 18 bases in the middle. The CDR3 is made up of 16 amino acids. CDR1 is MNHEY and CDR2 is SVGAGI in the germline V gene. The CDR3 coding sequence is TGTGCCAGCAGTTACTCGGCGGGACAGATCTTCGCCGAGCAGTACTTC. Translating gives CASSYSAGQIFAEQYF.

This clonotype was recorded many times. This chain links TRBV29-1 with TRBJ1-1; unclear D gene. There are 10 residues in the CDR3. Looked up from germline, CDR1 is SQVTM and CDR2 is ANQGSEA. V shed 6 bases and J shed 8 bases, with 10 bases lying between them. The CDR3 reads CSVLAGEAFF. CDR3 sequence (DNA): TGCAGCGTCCTGGCCGGGGAAGCTTTCTTT.

V and J are TRBV3-1 and TRBJ2-3; 10 nucleotides align to TRBD1. CDR3 length: 16 residues. Trimming removed 1 base from V and 1 base from J; junction bases left unmatched: 2. The germline V gene encodes CDR1 LGHDT and CDR2 YNNKEL (reference sequence). The DNA of the CDR3 is TGTGCCAGCAGCCAAGGAGGGACAGGGGGCACAGATACGCAGTATTTT. Its protein product is CASSQGGTGGTDTQYF.

This clonotype was counted at least ten times. The rearrangement joins TRBV18 to TRBJ1-6, with no clear D. The CDR3 is made up of 13 amino acids. The germline V gene encodes CDR1 KGHSH and CDR2 LQKENI. V was trimmed by 3 bases and J by 7 bases, leaving 7 bases between them. As DNA, the CDR3 is TGTGCCAGCTCACCGGGTGAGAATTCACCCCTCCACTTT. Translated: CASSPGENSPLHF. Drawing the rest from reference TRBV18 and TRBJ1-6, the complete variable domain is NAGVMQNPRHLVRRRGQEARLRCSPMKGHSHVYWYRQLPEEGLKFMVYLQKENIIDESGMPKERFSAEFPKEGPSILRIQQVVRGDSAAYFCASSPGENSPLHFGNGTRLTVT.

This clonotype was seen many times. The CDR3 loop reads CASSEYGAGQADGYTF. The CDR3 DNA is TGTGCCAGCAGTGAATACGGGGCGGGACAGGCGGACGGCTACACCTTC. V usage is TRBV25-1 and J usage is TRBJ1-2, with 8 bases fitting TRBD1. The CDR3 runs to 16 residues. The V gene's germline CDR1 is MGHDK and CDR2 SYGVNS. Trimming cost V 0 bases and J 8 bases; bases outside gene matches: 11.

This clonotype was recorded many times. The chain couples TRBV6-5 to TRBJ2-1; 10 positions agree with TRBD2. Per germline, CDR1 MNHEY and CDR2 SVGAGI. This CDR3 contains 16 residues. After removal of 4 bases from V and 5 bases from J, the junction contained 8 bases not matched to a gene. DNA for the CDR3: TGTGCCAGCAGTTCCTTAGCGGGGGGCCGGAACAATGAGCAGTTCTTC. This encodes CASSSLAGGRNNEQFF.

This clonotype was seen more than once but under ten times. J is TRBJ1-2 and V is TRBV5-6, with 10 bases that match TRBD1. The length of the CDR3 is 14 residues. V lost 3 bases and J lost 2; bases outside the gene matches: 1. Germline V gene sequence: CDR1 SGHDT, CDR2 YYEEEE. CDR3 sequence: CASSSDRGNYGYTF. Written as DNA, the CDR3 is TGTGCCAGCAGCTCGGACAGGGGGAACTATGGCTACACCTTC.

This clonotype was counted many times. The rearrangement joins TRBV7-2 to TRBJ2-1, with TRBD1 as a possible D gene (5 bases). The V end lost 8 bases, the J end lost 9 bases, and 17 bases lay between the germline ends. Germline V gives CDR1 SGHTA, CDR2 FQGNSA. This CDR3 comprises 13 residues. The CDR3 nucleotides read TGTGCCAGCTCCCAACAAGGGCAGGGTGAGCAGTTCTTC. Residues: CASSQQGQGEQFF.

The table lists this clonotype with a count of one. V and J are TRBV4-1 and TRBJ1-1; 8 bases map to TRBD1. CDR1 and CDR2 from the germline V gene are MGHRA and YSYEKL. J gave up 5 bases and V 5 bases, and 10 bases lay outside the gene matches. The CDR3 is made up of 15 amino acids. CDR3 nucleotide sequence: TGCGCCAGCAGCAAGGGGAGACAGGGGCGGACTGAAGCTTTCTTT. This gives the protein CASSKGRQGRTEAFF.

At least ten counts were recorded for this clonotype. The chain joins TRBV5-1 to TRBJ2-1, with 8 bases lining up with TRBD2. With 4 bases clipped from V and 6 bases from J, the junction kept 3 bases outside the gene matches. Germline-derived CDR1 and CDR2 are SGHRS and YFSETQ. This CDR3 comprises 13 residues. In DNA form, the CDR3 reads TGCGCCAGCAGCCGAGGGACTAGCAATGAGCAGTTCTTC. As protein: CASSRGTSNEQFF.

This clonotype has a handful of counts. The genes are TRBV2 and TRBJ2-7; D not certain. V lost 6 bases to trimming and J lost 2 bases, with 8 bases between them. The CDR3 runs to 12 residues. Germline CDR1 SNHLY, CDR2 FYNNEI. In DNA form, the CDR3 reads TGTGCCAGCAGGGGTTCAACCTACGAGCAGTACTTC. It is translated as CASRGSTYEQYF.

Points on this clonotype: A junction end diverges from the germline sequence, so it may reflect a read error. The J gene is TRBJ2-2, the V gene TRBV5-1; possible D gene TRBD2, 6 bases. This CDR3 contains 14 residues. Germline CDR1 reads SGHRS; CDR2 reads YFSETQ. The CDR3, as DNA: TGCGCCAGCGGTATTAGCGGTTACACCGTGGAGCTGTTTTTT. Protein: CASGISGYTVELFF.

This clonotype turned up a few times. The chain joins TRBV4-2 to TRBJ2-7; 7 nucleotides line up with TRBD1. J was trimmed by 4 bases and V by 2 bases; bases with no gene match: 14. Per the germline V gene, CDR1 is LGHNA and CDR2 is YNFKEQ. CDR3 length equals 17 residues. The CDR3 DNA follows: TGTGCCAGCAGCCAAAACGTCGGGACAGCTTTGGAGTACGAGCAGTACTTC. Translating it yields CASSQNVGTALEYEQYF.

This clonotype was seen ten or more times. This chain uses TRBV29-1 with TRBJ1-5; D is possibly TRBD1 (6 bases). This CDR3 comprises 12 residues. In germline, CDR1 is SQVTM, CDR2 ANQGSEA. V lost 4 bases to trimming and J lost 6 bases, with 10 bases between them. In DNA form, the CDR3 reads TGCAGCGTTGCGGGGGCAGGTCAGCCCCAGCATTTT. Protein sequence: CSVAGAGQPQHF.

This clonotype showed up many times. The chain joins TRBV6-1 to TRBJ2-6; D remains unclear. This CDR3 has 16 residues. Germline V gives CDR1 MNHNS, CDR2 SASEGT. V lost 7 bases and J lost 0, with 13 bases in between. CDR3 DNA sequence: TGTGCCAGCAAACGACTCACGACCTCTGGGGCCAACGTCCTGACTTTC. It translates to CASKRLTTSGANVLTF.